This entry lists 26 T cell receptor beta chains sequenced from one sample in a study of cytomegalovirus exposure and HLA in healthy donors (dated by TCRdb to about 2017). Libraries were prepared through the immunoSEQ multiplex PCR assay. Sourced from immuneACCESS, this table was stored by TCRdb with only in-frame sequences that have V and J called. A share of the clones is absent; for the studies checked, an unresolved V gene accounts for under half, and the remainder has no known explanation. The sample yields fewer than 65,000 clones; approximately 89% were counted once. Clones ranked in the top ten supply around 14% of the sample. The sequencing sample was made of PBMCs. Receptors originate from a woman younger than 35 in good health and CMV-seronegative.

V is TRBV9 and J is TRBJ1-1; no clear D gene. The germline V and J ends were trimmed by 0 bases and 1 base, with 13 bases remaining between them. In germline, CDR1 is SGDLS, CDR2 YYNGEE. CDR3 length: 16 residues. The CDR3 DNA reads TGTGCCAGCAGCGTAGGGCCCGGCAGCGGGAACACTGAAGCTTTCTTT. Protein product: CASSVGPGSGNTEAFF. Combining the CDR3 with reference TRBV9 and TRBJ1-1 gives the whole variable domain DSGVTQTPKHLITATGQRVTLRCSPRSGDLSVYWYQQSLDQGLQFLIQYYNGEERAKGNILERFSAQQFPDLHSELNLSSLELGDSALYFCASSVGPGSGNTEAFFGQGTRLTVV.

The chain couples TRBV4-2 to TRBJ1-4; 7 bases line up with TRBD1. V gave up 4 bases and J gave up 8 bases; unmatched junction bases: 7. Germline lookup yields CDR1 LGHNA and CDR2 YNFKEQ. This CDR3 is built from 14 residues. CDR3 sequence (DNA): TGTGCCAGCAGCCCGACAGGGCGAGCGGAAAAACTGTTTTTT. As protein: CASSPTGRAEKLFF.

This chain joins TRBV2 and TRBJ2-3, with TRBD2 matching over 10 bases. The CDR3 covers 14 residues. V gave up 7 bases and J gave up 4 bases; unmatched junction bases: 5. From germline, CDR1 is SNHLY and CDR2 FYNNEI. The CDR3 DNA reads TGTGCCAGCACCAGCGGGGGGGCTGCAGATACGCAGTATTTT. Protein sequence: CASTSGGAADTQYF.

The CDR3: CSVALSGSADTQYF. CDR3 nucleotide sequence: TGCAGCGTTGCACTTAGCGGGAGTGCAGATACGCAGTATTTT. The rearrangement links TRBV29-1 to TRBJ2-3; 9 positions agree with TRBD2. The CDR3 totals 14 residues. The junction had 6 bases not matched to a gene; V was cut back by 4 bases and J by 4 bases. Germline V gene data show CDR1 as SQVTM and CDR2 as ANQGSEA.

This chain connects TRBV6-5 to TRBJ1-2; 7 bases map to TRBD1. Losses at the gene ends were 2 bases for V and 4 bases for J; bases not matched to a gene: 7. Per germline, CDR1 MNHEY and CDR2 SVGAGI. The CDR3 loop spans 15 amino acids. The CDR3 nucleotides are TGTGCCAGCAGTTACGCGAATCAGGGGGGCTATGGCTACACCTTC. It encodes CASSYANQGGYGYTF.

V usage is TRBV19 and J usage is TRBJ2-1; 11 bases map to TRBD2. Germline values: CDR1 LNHDA, CDR2 SQIVND (reference sequence). The junction had 5 bases not matched to a gene; V was cut back by 7 bases and J by 3 bases. The CDR3 has 15 amino acids. In DNA form, the CDR3 reads TGTGCCAGTACAGTAGCGGGAGGGCACTACAATGAGCAGTTCTTC. Protein: CASTVAGGHYNEQFF.

The chain links TRBV9 to TRBJ1-1; D call uncertain. CDR1 SGDLS and CDR2 YYNGEE come from the germline V gene. The germline V and J ends were trimmed by 4 bases and 7 bases, with 11 bases remaining between them. The length of the CDR3 is 12 residues. The CDR3 nucleotides read TGTGCCAGCAGCCGGGATGGTGTTGAAGCTTTCTTT. Translation gives CASSRDGVEAFF.

The genes are TRBV2 and TRBJ2-1; TRBD2 matches 9 bases. The CDR3 has 13 amino acids. J lost 12 bases, V lost 7 bases, and 10 bases had no gene match. Germline CDR1 SNHLY, CDR2 FYNNEI. The CDR3 loop reads CASTLPREGAQFF. As DNA, the CDR3 is TGTGCCAGCACCCTGCCGCGGGAGGGTGCGCAGTTCTTC.

This clone appeared a few times. V is TRBV10-3 and J is TRBJ1-1; 9 bases map to TRBD1. CDR1 and CDR2 from the germline V gene are ENHRY and SYGVKD. The CDR3 runs 15 residues. With V trimmed by 6 bases and J by 1 base, 6 bases remained unmatched. CDR3 loop: CAISPTGGKNTEAFF. The CDR3 DNA reads TGTGCCATCAGCCCTACAGGGGGCAAGAACACTGAAGCTTTCTTT.

This clone was observed once. The V gene is TRBV4-3, the J gene TRBJ2-7; 7 bases fit TRBD2. CDR1 and CDR2 (germline): LGHNA, YSLEER. The V gene end was trimmed by 0 bases and the J gene end by 4 bases; junction bases not matched to a gene: 6. The CDR3 contains 15 residues. DNA of the CDR3: TGCGCCAGCAGCCAAGAGTATGCTAGCGGTTACGAGCAGTACTTC. This translates into CASSQEYASGYEQYF.

The rearrangement joins TRBV7-2 to TRBJ1-5; weak D call: TRBD1 (5 bases). This CDR3 has 16 amino acids. With 3 bases removed from V and 1 base from J, the gap between germline ends came to 13 bases. The germline CDR1 and CDR2 sequences are SGHTA and FQGNSA. CDR3 nucleotide sequence: TGTGCCAGCAGCTTCCGGACAACACTCAGCAATCAGCCCCAGCATTTT. Amino acid sequence: CASSFRTTLSNQPQHF. Full variable domain (outside the CDR3, taken from reference TRBV7-2 and TRBJ1-5): GAGVSQSPSNKVTEKGKDVELRCDPISGHTALYWYRQSLGQGLEFLIYFQGNSAPDKSGLPSDRFSAERTGGSVSTLTIQRTQQEDSAVYLCASSFRTTLSNQPQHFGDGTRLSIL.

V and J are TRBV6-1 and TRBJ2-7; 9 nucleotides agree with TRBD1. Germline-derived CDR1 and CDR2 are MNHNS and SASEGT. With 5 bases clipped from V and 3 bases from J, the junction kept 8 bases outside the gene matches. The length of the CDR3 is 15 residues. The CDR3 region is CASSRIGTGSYEQYF. For the CDR3, the DNA is TGTGCCAGCAGTAGGATTGGGACAGGGAGCTACGAGCAGTACTTC.

The CDR3 sequence: CASSIAGSGVTEAFF. DNA for the CDR3: TGTGCCAGTAGTATAGCGGGGTCGGGAGTAACTGAAGCTTTCTTT. This sequence joins TRBV19 and TRBJ1-1; no definite D call. Trimming shortened V by 1 base and J by 5 bases, and 14 bases separated the two germline ends. The CDR3 has 15 amino acids. Germline assignment: CDR1 LNHDA and CDR2 SQIVND (reference sequence).

A single count supports this clone. The chain recombines TRBV6-4 with TRBJ1-2; a weak D match, TRBD1 (5 bases). Trimming stripped 5 bases from V and 7 bases from J, with 14 bases between. The CDR3 length is 13 residues. Germline loops: CDR1 MRHNA, CDR2 SNTAGT. The CDR3 nucleotides read TGTGCCAGCAGTAAGGAGGGGCGAAGTGGCTACACCTTC. It yields the protein CASSKEGRSGYTF.

The chain carries TRBV4-3 and TRBJ1-1, with 9 bases fitting TRBD1. Germline assignment: CDR1 LGHNA and CDR2 YSLEER. CDR3 length equals 14 residues. Trimming took 6 bases from V and 3 from J; bases not matched to a gene: 5. DNA of the CDR3: TGCGCCAGCAGGACAGGGGGTAGTTACACTGAAGCTTTCTTT. Translated, it gives CASRTGGSYTEAFF.

The chain is built from TRBV19 and TRBJ1-1; perhaps TRBD1 as D (6 bases). The V gene lost 3 bases and the J gene lost 0 bases, with 8 bases spanning the gap. The V gene's germline CDR1 is LNHDA and CDR2 SQIVND (reference sequence). CDR3 length: 14 amino acids. Here the CDR3 DNA reads TGTGCCAGTAGTATTACAGGGATGAACACTGAAGCTTTCTTT. It specifies CASSITGMNTEAFF.

V usage is TRBV2 and J usage is TRBJ2-7, with a tentative D call TRBD2 (6 bases). The CDR3 is 13 residues long. CDR1 is SNHLY, CDR2 FYNNEI, per germline. V shed 10 bases and J shed 3 bases, with 16 bases lying between them. CDR3 coding DNA: TGTGCCACCTGCCGGGACTCCAACTACGAGCAGTACTTC. This encodes CATCRDSNYEQYF.

This clone was counted between two and nine times. The gene calls are TRBV28 and TRBJ1-1; D unclear. There are 13 residues in the CDR3. The V gene lost 6 bases and the J gene lost 6 bases, with 14 bases spanning the gap. Germline CDR1 MDHEN, CDR2 SYDVKM. CDR3 sequence: CASRRVGGAEAFF. CDR3 DNA sequence: TGTGCCAGCAGGAGGGTCGGAGGCGCTGAAGCTTTCTTT.

The chain uses TRBV5-1 and TRBJ1-1; possible D gene TRBD1, 5 bases. V lost 7 bases to trimming and J lost 1 base, with 17 bases between them. The germline V gene has CDR1 SGHRS and CDR2 YFSETQ. The CDR3 loop spans 15 amino acids. The CDR3 reads CASVPGTGGNTEAFF. In DNA form, the CDR3 reads TGCGCCAGCGTGCCAGGGACCGGGGGGAACACTGAAGCTTTCTTT.

The chain links TRBV9 to TRBJ1-1, with D perhaps TRBD1 (5 bases). Looked up from germline, CDR1 is SGDLS and CDR2 is YYNGEE. The CDR3 totals 13 residues. With 7 bases removed from V and 1 base from J, the gap between germline ends came to 11 bases. The CDR3 sequence is CASGMGRNTEAFF. The CDR3 DNA follows: TGTGCCAGCGGGATGGGGCGGAACACTGAAGCTTTCTTT.

V and J are TRBV11-2 and TRBJ1-3, with D possibly matching TRBD1 (6 bases). V was clipped by 4 bases and J by 4 bases, with 11 bases between them. The CDR3 totals 14 residues. The V gene's germline CDR1 is SGHAT and CDR2 FQNNGV. The CDR3 DNA follows: TGTGCCAGCAGCTCGTGGACAGACGGAAACACCATATATTTT. Its translation is CASSSWTDGNTIYF.

The chain recombines TRBV6-1 with TRBJ2-1; unclear D gene. The V gene's germline CDR1 is MNHNS and CDR2 SASEGT. V was cut by 5 bases and J by 9 bases, with 8 bases left in between. This CDR3 contains 11 residues. The CDR3 region has the DNA TGTGCCAGCAGTCAGTATGTTGAGCAGTTCTTC. Protein product: CASSQYVEQFF.

This clone was recorded a few times. The rearrangement links TRBV2 to TRBJ1-6; 7 bases fit TRBD1. Germline assignment: CDR1 SNHLY and CDR2 FYNNEI. J gave up 7 bases and V 0 bases, and 6 bases lay outside the gene matches. CDR3 length: 16 amino acids. The CDR3 sequence: CASSEARGQTNSPLHF. For the CDR3, the DNA is TGTGCCAGCAGTGAAGCGAGGGGACAGACCAATTCACCCCTCCACTTT.

This clone has a single count. The chain employs TRBV19 and TRBJ1-3, with a tentative D call TRBD1 (6 bases). CDR3 length: 15 residues. V lost 2 bases and J lost 4, with 12 bases in between. Germline V lookup: CDR1 LNHDA, CDR2 SQIVND (reference sequence). The CDR3 coding sequence is TGTGCCAGTAGTATAACAGGGCACTCCGGAAACACCATATATTTT. Translation gives CASSITGHSGNTIYF.

The chain is built from TRBV5-4 and TRBJ2-7; 10 bases agree with TRBD1. Germline CDR1 is SGHNT and CDR2 is YYREEE (reference sequence). Germline trimming cut 4 bases from V and 6 bases from J; bases unmatched to any gene: 4. This CDR3 has 13 residues. The CDR3 region has the DNA TGTGCCAGCAGCGAAGGGACAGGGGCCGAGCAGTACTTC. Amino acid sequence: CASSEGTGAEQYF. Supplemented by reference TRBV5-4 and TRBJ2-7, the full variable domain reads ETGVTQSPTHLIKTRGQQVTLRCSSQSGHNTVSWYQQALGQGPQFIFQYYREEENGRGNFPPRFSGLQFPNYSSELNVNALELDDSALYLCASSEGTGAEQYFGPGTRLTVT.

This clone was observed a single time. The rearrangement links TRBV5-1 to TRBJ1-4, with 8 bases that match TRBD1. The CDR3 consists of 14 residues. CDR1 is SGHRS and CDR2 is YFSETQ in the germline V gene. V shed 0 bases and J 8 bases; nucleotides not matched to a gene: 3. The CDR3 loop is CASSLGTGREKLFF. The CDR3 DNA reads TGCGCCAGCAGCTTGGGGACAGGGAGGGAAAAACTGTTTTTT. Based on the CDR3 plus reference TRBV5-1 and TRBJ1-4, the full variable domain is KAGVTQTPRYLIKTRGQQVTLSCSPISGHRSVSWYQQTPGQGLQFLFEYFSETQRNKGNFPGRFSGRQFSNSRSEMNVSTLELGDSALYLCASSLGTGREKLFFGSGTQLSVL.